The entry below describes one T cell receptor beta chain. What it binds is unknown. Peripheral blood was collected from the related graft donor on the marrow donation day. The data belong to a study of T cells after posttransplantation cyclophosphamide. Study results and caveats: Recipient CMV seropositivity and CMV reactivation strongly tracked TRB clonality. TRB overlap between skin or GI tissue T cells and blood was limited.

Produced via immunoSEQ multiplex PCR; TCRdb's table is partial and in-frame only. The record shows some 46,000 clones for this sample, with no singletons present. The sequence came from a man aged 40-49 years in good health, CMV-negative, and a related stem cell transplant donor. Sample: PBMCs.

CDR3 region: CASSKAPTGKKRNTIYF. The CDR3 nucleotides read TGTGCCAGCAGCAAAGCCCCGACAGGGAAAAAAAGAAACACCATATATTTT. The J gene is TRBJ1-3, the V gene TRBV21-1; TRBD1, as called in the table, went unchecked against the DNA. TRBV21-1 is a known pseudogene. The CDR3 totals 17 residues.